This T cell receptor (beta chain) originates from a study of OX40 agonist ivuxolimab in advanced cancers. Study-level points and caveats: On average, CD8+ T cells showed a greater number of expanded clones than CD4+.

Repertoires were generated with immunoSEQ multiplex PCR, while TCRdb's copy carries only in-frame clones and drops some. The profile covers more than 70,000 clones, with about four fifths appearing a single time and 4% to 6% taken by the ten largest. Germline V gene data show CDR1 as SNHLY and CDR2 as FYNNEI. This CDR3 is 14 amino acids long. V dropped 3 bases and J dropped 6; count of bases not matched to a gene: 7. This clone appeared a few times. No antigen is known for it. The V gene is TRBV2, the J gene TRBJ2-7; TRBD1 agrees at 8 bases. This sequence originates from an adult with an advanced solid tumor such as melanoma, head and neck, liver or kidney cancer. The sample in question was CD4+ or CD8+ T cells sorted from blood, obtained in a trial of the OX40 agonist ivuxolimab. The chain's CDR3 is CASSDGRGRGEQYF. Here the CDR3 DNA reads TGTGCCAGCAGTGACGGCAGGGGGCGCGGCGAGCAGTACTTC.